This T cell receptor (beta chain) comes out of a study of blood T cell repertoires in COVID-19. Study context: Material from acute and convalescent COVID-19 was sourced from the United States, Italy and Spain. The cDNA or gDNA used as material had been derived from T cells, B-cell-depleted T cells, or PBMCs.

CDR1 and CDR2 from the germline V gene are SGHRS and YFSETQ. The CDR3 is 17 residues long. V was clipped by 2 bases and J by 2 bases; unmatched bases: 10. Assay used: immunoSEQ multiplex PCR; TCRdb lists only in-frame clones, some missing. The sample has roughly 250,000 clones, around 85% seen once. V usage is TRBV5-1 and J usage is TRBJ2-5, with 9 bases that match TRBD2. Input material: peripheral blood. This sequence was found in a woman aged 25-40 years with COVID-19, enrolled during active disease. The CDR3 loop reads CASSLRGLAGLQETQYF. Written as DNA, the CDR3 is TGCGCCAGCAGCTTACGGGGACTAGCCGGACTACAAGAGACCCAGTACTTC.